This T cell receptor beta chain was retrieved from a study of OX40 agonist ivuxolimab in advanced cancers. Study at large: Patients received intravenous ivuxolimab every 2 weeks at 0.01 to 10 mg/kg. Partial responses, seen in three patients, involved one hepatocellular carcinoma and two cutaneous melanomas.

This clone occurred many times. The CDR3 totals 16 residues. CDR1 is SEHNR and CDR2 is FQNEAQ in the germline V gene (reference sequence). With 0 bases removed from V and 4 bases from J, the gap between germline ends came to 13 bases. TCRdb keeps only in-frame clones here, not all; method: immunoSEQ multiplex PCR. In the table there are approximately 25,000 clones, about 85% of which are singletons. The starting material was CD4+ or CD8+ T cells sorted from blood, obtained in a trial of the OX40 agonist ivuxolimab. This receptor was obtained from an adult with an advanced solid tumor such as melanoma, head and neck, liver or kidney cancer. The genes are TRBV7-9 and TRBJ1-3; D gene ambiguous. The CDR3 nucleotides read TGTGCCAGCAGCTTAGCGAGTTACAGCACGGGAAACACCATATATTTT. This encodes CASSLASYSTGNTIYF.